A single TCR beta chain is shown here with its context. What it recognizes is unknown. This CDR3 has 15 amino acids. The V segment lost 2 bases and the J segment 6 bases; nucleotides outside the gene matches: 3. Germline CDR1 reads MNHEY; CDR2 reads SVGAGI. Template switching (which added a universal primer site) was used, and cDNA carried unique molecular identifiers. In TCRdb, the 5' RACE reads were re-called with MiXCR into one record per CDR3 protein. The table records 450,000 to 600,000 distinct CDR3 sequences, about a fifth of them present only once. The data belong to a study of identical twins. Points from the study as a whole: Invariant MAIT and iNKT cells could partly confound zero-insertion analyses.

The sample was also reused in another study, on yellow fever vaccine responses in identical twins.

The clonotype originates from a woman aged 18-35 years in good health. What was sequenced was CD4+ T cells sorted from blood. This sequence joins TRBV6-5 and TRBJ2-2; 10 bases are shared with TRBD1. Written as DNA, the CDR3 is TGTGCCAGCAGTTACCATGGGACAGGGGCCGGGGAGCTGTTTTTT. This gives the protein CASSYHGTGAGELFF.